This section outlines one T cell receptor (beta chain) sequence together with its context. Antigen unknown. Repertoires were generated with immunoSEQ multiplex PCR, while TCRdb's copy carries only in-frame clones and drops some. Of 15,000 to 20,000 clones listed, 80% to 90% are singletons. The sorted regulatory T cells were CD4+, CD25-high and CD127-low, with genomic DNA sequenced. The data were taken from a study of regulatory and conventional T cells in RAG deficiency. General observations from the study: RAG-deficient patients showed markedly lower Shannon entropy and higher Simpson indices than control T-cell subsets. Omenn syndrome and CID/AS patients had around 100-fold fewer unique Treg TCR beta sequences, versus approximately 10-fold elsewhere.

Trimming at V came to 4 bases and at J to 9 bases, leaving 9 bases not matched to a gene. Germline V CDR1 and CDR2: SGDLS, YYNGEE. This CDR3 comprises 15 residues. The same sample was also used in a study of regulatory T cells. That paper adds: The primer mix had 52 TRBV and 13 TRBJ primers.

This TCR came from a human donor in good health. Sequenced: Tregs sorted from blood. The J gene is TRBJ2-1, the V gene TRBV9; 11 bases fit TRBD2. CDR3 protein: CASSPHSGRAAEQFF. CDR3 coding DNA: TGTGCCAGCAGCCCCCATAGCGGGAGGGCGGCTGAGCAGTTCTTC. Based on the CDR3 plus reference TRBV9 and TRBJ2-1, the full variable domain is DSGVTQTPKHLITATGQRVTLRCSPRSGDLSVYWYQQSLDQGLQFLIQYYNGEERAKGNILERFSAQQFPDLHSELNLSSLELGDSALYFCASSPHSGRAAEQFFGPGTRLTVL.